These 18 T cell receptor beta chains share one sample of origin, sequenced in a study of technical replicates of blood from a few donors. Only in-frame clones appear in the TCRdb table, and some are missing; sequencing was by immunoSEQ multiplex PCR. Of 100,000 or so clones listed, 95% are singletons. The sequenced material came from T cells isolated from PBMCs. The source of these receptors is a human donor in good health.

This clone was recorded only once. V gene TRBV5-1 combines with J gene TRBJ1-2; tentative D call: TRBD1 (6 bases). Deletions cut 0 bases from V and 8 bases from J, with 26 bases between. Germline CDR1 SGHRS, CDR2 YFSETQ. This CDR3 comprises 18 residues. CDR3 amino acids: CASSLVSRGIEVRGGYTF. The DNA of the CDR3 is TGCGCCAGCAGCTTGGTTAGCAGGGGAATTGAAGTACGGGGCGGCTACACCTTC.

In regard to this clone: This same CDR3 is encoded by further DNA sequences in the sample. The J gene is TRBJ1-2, the V gene TRBV6-6; weak D call: TRBD1 (6 bases). Germline CDR1 MNHNY, CDR2 SVGAGI (reference sequence). The CDR3 length is 13 residues. Trimming stripped 2 bases from V and 4 bases from J, with 8 bases between. CDR3 DNA sequence: TGTGCCAGCAGTTACGACAGGTCCTATGGCTACACCTTC. Translated: CASSYDRSYGYTF.

J is TRBJ1-6 and V is TRBV2, with D maybe TRBD1 (5 bases). The CDR3 is 14 amino acids. The V gene lost 6 bases and the J gene lost 9 bases, with 15 bases spanning the gap. The germline gives CDR1 SNHLY, CDR2 FYNNEI. This CDR3 reads CASRVSGSRSPLHF. CDR3 in DNA: TGTGCCAGCAGGGTTTCAGGGTCACGTTCACCCCTCCACTTT.

V usage is TRBV11-3 and J usage is TRBJ2-7, with a weak D call TRBD2 (7 bases). Germline V lookup: CDR1 SGHNT, CDR2 YENEEA. The ends were cut back, 5 bases at V and 3 bases at J, with 14 bases in the middle. The CDR3 runs to 14 residues. CDR3 bases: TGTGCCAGCAGCGAAGGGGGGGGACTCTACGAGCAGTACTTC. Translation gives CASSEGGGLYEQYF.

The chain links TRBV4-2 to TRBJ1-1; D not certain. Looked up from germline, CDR1 is LGHNA and CDR2 is YNFKEQ. The CDR3 sequence is 13 residues long. Deletions cut 0 bases from V and 8 bases from J, with 10 bases between. DNA for the CDR3: TGTGCCAGCAGCCAAGAGCGGCGTTCGGAAGCTTTCTTT. Protein sequence: CASSQERRSEAFF.

The chain recombines TRBV5-1 with TRBJ1-4; D ambiguous. Deletions cut 5 bases from V and 5 bases from J, with 16 bases between. Per germline, CDR1 SGHRS and CDR2 YFSETQ. The CDR3 is made up of 15 amino acids. The CDR3 here is CASRPREGVNEKLFF. CDR3 nucleotide sequence: TGCGCCAGCAGACCACGGGAGGGTGTCAATGAAAAACTGTTTTTT.

V usage is TRBV23-1 and J usage is TRBJ2-1; D not certain. TRBV23-1 is given ORF status, its function remaining uncertain. Trimming took 4 bases from V and 0 from J, leaving 16 bases between them. The CDR3 loop spans 17 amino acids. Written as DNA, the CDR3 is TGCGCCAGCAGTCGCCCGGGTGCCACTTTCTCCTACAATGAGCAGTTCTTC. Amino acid sequence: CASSRPGATFSYNEQFF.

V and J are TRBV28 and TRBJ2-1; TRBD2 matches at 7 bases. Germline CDR1 MDHEN, CDR2 SYDVKM. V lost 3 bases, J lost 0 bases, and 2 bases stayed unmatched. The CDR3 has 15 residues. CDR3 DNA sequence: TGTGCCAGCAGTTTGGGAGGGAGCTCCTACAATGAGCAGTTCTTC. Translation: CASSLGGSSYNEQFF. The whole variable domain, remainder taken from reference TRBV28 and TRBJ2-1, is DVKVTQSSRYLVKRTGEKVFLECVQDMDHENMFWYRQDPGLGLRLIYFSYDVKMKEKGDIPEGYSVSREKKERFSLILESASTNQTSMYLCASSLGGSSYNEQFFGPGTRLTVL.

The chain is built from TRBV28 and TRBJ1-5, with D uncertain. This CDR3 is built from 16 residues. CDR1 is MDHEN, CDR2 SYDVKM, per germline. Trimming pared 2 bases from V and 0 bases from J, leaving 11 bases between. The CDR3 loop is CASSLIGEYSNQPQHF. Written as DNA, the CDR3 is TGTGCCAGCAGTTTAATTGGGGAGTATAGCAATCAGCCCCAGCATTTT.

This clone was picked up one time. This chain uses TRBV6-1 with TRBJ1-2, with D possibly being TRBD1 (6 bases). Trimming pared 6 bases from V and 4 bases from J, leaving 15 bases between. The CDR3 has 14 residues. The germline gives CDR1 MNHNS, CDR2 SASEGT. The CDR3 region is CASSRTGGGYGYTF. The CDR3 DNA reads as TGTGCCAGCAGCCGCACGGGGGGCGGCTATGGCTACACCTTC.

The rearrangement uses TRBV10-3 and TRBJ2-7, with 7 bases identical to TRBD2. Germline values: CDR1 ENHRY, CDR2 SYGVKD. The CDR3 is made up of 14 amino acids. Losses at the gene ends were 4 bases for V and 5 bases for J; bases not matched to a gene: 8. The CDR3 spells CAISGGRGDDEQYF. In nucleotides, the CDR3 is TGTGCCATCAGTGGGGGTCGGGGGGACGACGAGCAGTACTTC.

V gene TRBV7-6 combines with J gene TRBJ2-6; possibly TRBD2 for D (5 bases). The CDR3 is 16 amino acids. V was cut by 5 bases and J by 1 base, with 12 bases left in between. Per germline, CDR1 SGHVS and CDR2 FNYEAQ. CDR3 DNA: TGTGCCAGCAGCCCGTCCGCGGGTTCTGGGGCCAACGTCCTGACTTTC. Amino acid sequence: CASSPSAGSGANVLTF. Full variable domain (rest looked up from reference TRBV7-6 and TRBJ2-6): GAGVSQSPRYKVTKRGQDVALRCDPISGHVSLYWYRQALGQGPEFLTYFNYEAQQDKSGLPNDRFSAERPEGSISTLTIQRTEQRDSAMYRCASSPSAGSGANVLTFGAGSRLTVL.

The J gene is TRBJ1-3, the V gene TRBV5-1, with a tentative D call TRBD1 (6 bases). The CDR3 consists of 16 residues. The V end was cut by 1 base, the J end by 2 bases, with 13 bases between. The germline V gene encodes CDR1 SGHRS and CDR2 YFSETQ. This chain's CDR3 is CASSLYTPGAGNTIYF. Here the CDR3 DNA reads TGCGCCAGCAGCTTGTATACCCCAGGGGCTGGAAACACCATATATTTT.

The chain employs TRBV6-5 and TRBJ2-2; weak D call: TRBD2 (5 bases). Per germline, CDR1 MNHEY and CDR2 SVGAGI. The length of the CDR3 is 12 residues. V was pared by 8 bases and J by 13 bases, with 17 bases between. The DNA for the CDR3 is TGTGCCAGCGGGTTGGGAGCCGGCGGGCTGTTTTTT. It is translated as CASGLGAGGLFF.

The chain employs TRBV15 and TRBJ1-2; 8 nucleotides align to TRBD1. Per the germline V gene, CDR1 is LNHNV and CDR2 is YYDKDF (reference sequence). The V segment lost 1 base and the J segment 8 bases; nucleotides outside the gene matches: 9. This CDR3 has 15 amino acids. The CDR3 DNA follows: TGTGCCACCAGCAGAGCGGGACAGGTACTGGTCGGCTACACCTTC. Encoded protein: CATSRAGQVLVGYTF.

This chain links TRBV28 with TRBJ2-1, with TRBD2 identical over 15 bases. With 7 bases clipped from V and 9 bases from J, the junction kept 7 bases outside the gene matches. Germline V lookup: CDR1 MDHEN, CDR2 SYDVKM. This CDR3 is built from 15 residues. The CDR3 reads CASMGGLAGGGEQFF. The CDR3 coding sequence is TGTGCCAGCATGGGGGGACTAGCGGGAGGCGGTGAGCAGTTCTTC.

The chain couples TRBV2 to TRBJ2-1; 9 bases match TRBD2. The CDR3 has 12 amino acids. The trim removed 6 bases at V and 10 bases at J, leaving 4 bases unmatched. Germline loops: CDR1 SNHLY, CDR2 FYNNEI. The CDR3 DNA follows: TGTGCCAGCAGGTTAACTAGCGGGGAGCAGTTCTTC. This encodes CASRLTSGEQFF. Based on the CDR3 plus reference TRBV2 and TRBJ2-1, the full variable domain is EPEVTQTPSHQVTQMGQEVILRCVPISNHLYFYWYRQILGQKVEFLVSFYNNEISEKSEIFDDQFSVERPDGSNFTLKIRSTKLEDSAMYFCASRLTSGEQFFGPGTRLTVL.

This clone appeared once. The J gene is TRBJ1-4, the V gene TRBV4-1; maybe TRBD1 (5 bases). The CDR3 covers 15 residues. V was clipped by 6 bases and J by 2 bases, with 13 bases between them. The germline CDR1 and CDR2 sequences are MGHRA and YSYEKL. CDR3: CASSPPGGTNEKLFF. The CDR3 DNA reads TGCGCCAGCAGTCCCCCGGGGGGTACTAATGAAAAACTGTTTTTT.